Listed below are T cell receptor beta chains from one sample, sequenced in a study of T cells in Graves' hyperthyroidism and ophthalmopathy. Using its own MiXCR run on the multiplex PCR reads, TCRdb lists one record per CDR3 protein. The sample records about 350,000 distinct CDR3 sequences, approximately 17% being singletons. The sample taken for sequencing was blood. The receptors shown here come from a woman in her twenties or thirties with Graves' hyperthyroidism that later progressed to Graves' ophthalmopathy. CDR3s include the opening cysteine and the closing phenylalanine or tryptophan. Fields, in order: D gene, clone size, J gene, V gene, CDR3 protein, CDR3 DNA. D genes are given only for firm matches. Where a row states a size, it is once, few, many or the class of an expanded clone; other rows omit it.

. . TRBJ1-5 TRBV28 CASSLLVGEVSNQPQHF TGTGCCAGCAGTTTATTAGTCGGAGAGGTAAGCAATCAGCCCCAGCATTTT
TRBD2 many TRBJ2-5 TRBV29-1 CSVEDVAGNQETQYF TGCAGCGTTGAAGATGTAGCGGGGAACCAAGAGACCCAGTACTTC
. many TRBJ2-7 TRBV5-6 CASSLESYYEQYF TGTGCCAGCAGCTTGGAATCCTACTACGAGCAGTACTTC
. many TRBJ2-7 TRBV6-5 CASSYFPTGYEQYF TGTGCCAGCAGTTACTTTCCGACGGGTTACGAGCAGTACTTC
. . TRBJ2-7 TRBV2 CASSVRGSSYEQYF TGTGCCAGCAGTGTGAGGGGTAGTTCCTACGAGCAGTACTTC
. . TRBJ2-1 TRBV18 CASSPSLGGDEQFF TGTGCCAGCTCACCCAGTCTGGGGGGCGATGAGCAGTTCTTC
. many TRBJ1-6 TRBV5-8 CASSPSKGAYNSPLHF TGTGCCAGCAGCCCCTCGAAGGGGGCCTATAATTCACCCCTCCACTTT
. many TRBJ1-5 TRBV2 CASRGQINQPQHF TGTGCCAGCAGGGGACAAATCAATCAGCCCCAGCATTTT
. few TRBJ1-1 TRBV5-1 CASSLEQGVNTEAFF TGCGCCAGCAGCTTGGAACAGGGAGTTAACACTGAAGCTTTCTTT
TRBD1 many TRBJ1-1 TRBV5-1 CASSRTGDISNTEAFF TGCGCCAGCAGCCGGACAGGGGACATATCGAACACTGAAGCTTTCTTT
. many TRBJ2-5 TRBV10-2 CASRHILQGQETQYF TGCGCCAGCAGACACATACTCCAGGGCCAAGAGACCCAGTACTTC
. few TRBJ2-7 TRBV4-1 CASSQQRTYEQYF TGCGCCAGCAGCCAACAGCGGACCTACGAGCAGTACTTC
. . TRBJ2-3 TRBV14 CASSQAAPRYTDTQYF TGTGCCAGCAGCCAGGCAGCTCCTCGCTACACAGATACGCAGTATTTT
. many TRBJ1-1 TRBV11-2 CASSPRVPYLNTEAFF TGTGCCAGCAGCCCCAGGGTTCCGTATTTGAACACTGAAGCTTTCTTT
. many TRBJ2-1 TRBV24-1 CATSAIESYNEQFF TGTGCCACCAGTGCGATTGAGTCCTACAATGAGCAGTTCTTC
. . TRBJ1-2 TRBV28 CASVNAANYGYTF TGTGCCAGCGTGAACGCAGCTAACTATGGCTACACCTTC
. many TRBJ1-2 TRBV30 CAWVPLGLYPNYGYTF TGTGCCTGGGTACCCCTGGGACTCTATCCTAACTATGGCTACACCTTC
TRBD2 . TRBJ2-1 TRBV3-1 CASSHLAGGPNEQFF TGTGCCAGCAGCCACCTAGCGGGGGGGCCGAATGAGCAGTTCTTC